The present TCR beta chain was sequenced within a study of CD8+CD57+ T cells in acquired aplastic anemia. Across the whole study: Sorted CD4+ and CD8+ cells yielded DNA averaging approximately 3 ug.

The CDR3 is made up of 17 amino acids. CDR1 is SGHTA and CDR2 is FQGNSA in the germline V gene. Trimming took 6 bases from V and 0 from J, leaving 18 bases between them. A word on this clonotype: Antigen: not known.

In patients chosen for sequencing, flow cytometry had shown CD8+CD57+ cell expansion. Prior therapy had not been administered to any patient at the time of blood sampling. Genomic DNA was employed as the template in profiling TCR beta VDJ and CDR3. In TCRdb, the reads were re-called with MiXCR into one record per CDR3 protein. The table includes 180,000 or so distinct CDR3 sequences, roughly three fifths detected once. Study-level findings and limits: Patients had around 30 CD8+ CDR3 sequences in common with controls (the shared set). Patients and controls had CD8+ Simpson's diversity values that were not significantly distinct.

The sample taken for sequencing was sorted CD4+, CD8+, or CD8+CD57+ T cells (not recorded which) from PBMCs. This TCR derives from a human donor with aplastic anemia. The chain uses TRBV7-2 and TRBJ2-1; TRBD2 might be the D (6 bases). CDR3 sequence: CASRTGAGRGSYNEQFF. The CDR3 DNA follows: TGTGCCAGCAGAACCGGGGCGGGACGCGGCTCCTACAATGAGCAGTTCTTC. The full variable domain, rest sourced from reference TRBV7-2 and TRBJ2-1, is GAGVSQSPSNKVTEKGKDVELRCDPISGHTALYWYRQSLGQGLEFLIYFQGNSAPDKSGLPSDRFSAERTGGSVSTLTIQRTQQEDSAVYLCASRTGAGRGSYNEQFFGPGTRLTVL.